The clone carrying this TCR beta chain has only a few counts. Its antigen remains unknown. The data belong to a study of vaccination and CD4 T cells after COVID-19. The V and J ends lost 2 bases and 5 bases respectively, with 18 bases between them. The CDR3 loop spans 16 amino acids. The germline CDR1 and CDR2 sequences are SGHDN and FVKESK. Treatment noted: roughly ten-day PBMC culture with coronavirus spike peptide pools or control peptides (ViraFEST assay). The Oncomine TCR Beta short-read assay was what sequenced the DNA obtained from cultured CD4+ T cells. A single record per CDR3 protein comes from TCRdb applying MiXCR to the PCR reads. The table includes around 8,500 distinct CDR3 sequences, roughly 18% detected once.

The sample was CD4+ T cells from blood, cultured in vitro, taken after SARS-CoV-2 vaccination. J is TRBJ1-2 and V is TRBV14; TRBD1 might be the D (6 bases). The source is a human donor who had recovered from COVID-19. CDR3 sequence (DNA): TGTGCCAGCAGCCAAAGGGCCGGGGGCTCTGGATATGGCTACACCTTC. This gives the protein CASSQRAGGSGYGYTF.